The 2 T cell receptor beta chains given below trace back to one sample, sequenced in a study of OX40 agonist ivuxolimab in advanced cancers. Here immunoSEQ multiplex PCR was the method, and the copy in TCRdb shows in-frame clones only, minus some. Of around 95,000 clones listed, around nine tenths are singletons. This material consisted of CD4+ or CD8+ T cells sorted from blood, taken in a trial of the OX40 agonist ivuxolimab. The origin of the receptors is an adult with an advanced solid tumor such as melanoma, head and neck, liver or kidney cancer.

This chain uses TRBV10-1 with TRBJ2-5; D may be TRBD1 (6 bases). The V gene lost 4 bases and the J gene lost 4 bases, with 13 bases spanning the gap. Germline CDR1 and CDR2: WNHNN and SYGVQD (reference sequence). The CDR3 consists of 14 residues. CDR3 DNA: TGCGCCAGCAGTGGGCAGGGGATAGGAGAGACCCAGTACTTC. As protein: CASSGQGIGETQYF.

V and J are TRBV28 and TRBJ2-2; TRBD2 agrees at 9 bases. Germline V gene lookup returns CDR1 MDHEN and CDR2 SYDVKM. This CDR3 is 15 amino acids long. V lost 6 bases and J lost 9; bases outside the gene matches: 11. CDR3 residues: CASSRGLASLRELFF. The CDR3 DNA reads as TGTGCCAGCAGCCGTGGACTAGCGTCCCTCCGGGAGCTGTTTTTT.